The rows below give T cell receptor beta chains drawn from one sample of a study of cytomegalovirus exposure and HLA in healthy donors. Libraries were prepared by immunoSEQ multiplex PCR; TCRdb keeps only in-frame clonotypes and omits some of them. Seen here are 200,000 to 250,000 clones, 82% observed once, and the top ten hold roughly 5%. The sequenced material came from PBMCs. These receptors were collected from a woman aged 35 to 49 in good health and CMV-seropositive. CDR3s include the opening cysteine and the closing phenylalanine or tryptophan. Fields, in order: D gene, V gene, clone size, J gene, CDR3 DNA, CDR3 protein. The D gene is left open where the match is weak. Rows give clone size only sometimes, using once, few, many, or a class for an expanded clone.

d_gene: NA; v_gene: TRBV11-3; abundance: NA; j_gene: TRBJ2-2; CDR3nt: TGTGCCAGCAGGTCGGGTCTCGGGGAGCTGTTTTTT; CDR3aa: CASRSGLGELFF
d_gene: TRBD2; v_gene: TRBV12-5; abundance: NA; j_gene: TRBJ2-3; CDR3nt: TGTGCTAGTGGTTTAACAACCCAAGCGGGGTTTTCGATAAGGGGCTTCACAGATACGCAGTATTTT; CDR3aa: CASGLTTQAGFSIRGFTDTQYF
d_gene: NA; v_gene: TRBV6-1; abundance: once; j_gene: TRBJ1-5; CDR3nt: TGTGCCAGCAGGGACTTTAGCAATCAGCCCCAGCATTTT; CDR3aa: CASRDFSNQPQHF
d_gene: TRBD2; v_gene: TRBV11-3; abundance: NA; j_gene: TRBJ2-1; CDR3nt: TGTGCCAGCAGCCAGGGAATAGCGGGAGGGCTAGATGAGCAGTTCTTC; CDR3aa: CASSQGIAGGLDEQFF
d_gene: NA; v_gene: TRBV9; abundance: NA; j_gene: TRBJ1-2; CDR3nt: TGTGCCAGCAGCGCCGAAAACAGCCTGAACTATGGCTACACCTTC; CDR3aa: CASSAENSLNYGYTF
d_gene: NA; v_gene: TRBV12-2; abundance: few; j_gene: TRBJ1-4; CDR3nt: TGTGCAAGTGGAGACAGGGTAGGGTCTAATGAAAAACTGTTTTTT; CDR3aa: CASGDRVGSNEKLFF
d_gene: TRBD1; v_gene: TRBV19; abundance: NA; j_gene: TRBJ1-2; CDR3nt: TGTGCCAGTAGTATGACAGGGGAGACTGGCTACACCTTC; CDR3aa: CASSMTGETGYTF
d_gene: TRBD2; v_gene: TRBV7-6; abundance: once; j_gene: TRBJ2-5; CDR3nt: TGTGCCAGCAGCTTAGGAGTAGCGGGGGCCAGAATCCAAGAGACCCAGTACTTC; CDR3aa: CASSLGVAGARIQETQYF
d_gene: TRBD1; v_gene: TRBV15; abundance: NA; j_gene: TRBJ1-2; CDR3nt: TGTGCCACCAGCAGAGAAGGGGGCGACTATGGCTACACCTTC; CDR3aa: CATSREGGDYGYTF
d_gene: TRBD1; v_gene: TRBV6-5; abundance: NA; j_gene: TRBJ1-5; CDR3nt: TGTGCCAGCAGCGCCGGGACAGTATTAAATCAGCCCCAGCATTTT; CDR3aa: CASSAGTVLNQPQHF
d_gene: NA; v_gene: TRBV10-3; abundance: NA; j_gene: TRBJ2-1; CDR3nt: TGTGCCATCAGTGAAAGGACAGCAAACAATGAGCAGTTCTTC; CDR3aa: CAISERTANNEQFF
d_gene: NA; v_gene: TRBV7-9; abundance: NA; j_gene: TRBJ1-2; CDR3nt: TGTTCCAGCAGCTTAGCGTCTCGGGTCATCTATGGCTACACCTTC; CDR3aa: CSSSLASRVIYGYTF
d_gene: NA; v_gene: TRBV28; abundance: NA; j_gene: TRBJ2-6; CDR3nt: TGTGCCAGCAGTTTAGGGGGGACTGGGGCCAACGTCCTGACTTTC; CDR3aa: CASSLGGTGANVLTF
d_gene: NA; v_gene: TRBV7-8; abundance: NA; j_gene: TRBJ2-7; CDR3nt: TGTGCCAGCAGCCCCGGGTGGCCCTACGAGCAGTACTTC; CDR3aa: CASSPGWPYEQYF
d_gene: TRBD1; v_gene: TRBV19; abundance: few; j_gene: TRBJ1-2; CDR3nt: TGTGCCAGTAGTAGTACAGGGGTTAGGAGCTATGGCTACACCTTC; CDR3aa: CASSSTGVRSYGYTF
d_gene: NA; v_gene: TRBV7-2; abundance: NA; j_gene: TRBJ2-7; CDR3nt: TGTGCCAGCAGCCCTCGTGGAGGATCAACCGAGCAGTACTTC; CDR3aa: CASSPRGGSTEQYF
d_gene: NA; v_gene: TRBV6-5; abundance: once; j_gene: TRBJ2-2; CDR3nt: TGTGCCAGCAGTTACTCCACATCCCCCGGGGAGCTGTTTTTT; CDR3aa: CASSYSTSPGELFF
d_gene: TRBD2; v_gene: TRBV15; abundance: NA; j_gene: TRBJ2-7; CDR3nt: TGTGCCACCAGCAGAAGCGGGAGGGCCTACGAGCAGTACTTC; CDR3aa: CATSRSGRAYEQYF
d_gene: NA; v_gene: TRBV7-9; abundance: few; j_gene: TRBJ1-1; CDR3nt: TGTGCCAGCAGCTTCGACCGGGACAAAGAAGCTTTCTTT; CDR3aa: CASSFDRDKEAFF
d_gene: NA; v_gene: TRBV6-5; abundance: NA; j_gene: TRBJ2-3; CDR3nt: TGTGCCAGCTTCAGCGGAGGAGCAGATACGCAGTATTTT; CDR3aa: CASFSGGADTQYF
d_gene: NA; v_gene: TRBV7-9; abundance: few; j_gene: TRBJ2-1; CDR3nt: TGTGCCAGCAGCCTAACTAGCAACGGTGAGCAGTTCTTC; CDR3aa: CASSLTSNGEQFF
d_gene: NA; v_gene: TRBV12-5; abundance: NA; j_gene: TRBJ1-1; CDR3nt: TGTGCTAGTGGTTTGGTACCAGGGGTCACTGAAGCTTTCTTT; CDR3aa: CASGLVPGVTEAFF
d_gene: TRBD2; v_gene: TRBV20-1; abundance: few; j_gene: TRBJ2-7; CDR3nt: TGCAGTGTGACGAGCGGGAGCGAGCAGTACTTC; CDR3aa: CSVTSGSEQYF
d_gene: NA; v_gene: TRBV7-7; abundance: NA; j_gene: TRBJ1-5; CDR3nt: TGTGCTAGCAGCTTAGCGGACGGAGGCCGGGGGGGCAATCAGCCCCAGCATTTT; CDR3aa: CASSLADGGRGGNQPQHF
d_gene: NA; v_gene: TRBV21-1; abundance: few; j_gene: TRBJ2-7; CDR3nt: TGTGCCAGCAGAAGAGTACCTCTTGGGGTCTCTGCAGGGCACGAGCAGTACTTC; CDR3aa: CASRRVPLGVSAGHEQYF
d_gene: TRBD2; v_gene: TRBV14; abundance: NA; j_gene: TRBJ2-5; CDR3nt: TGTGCCAGCAGCCAAGTAGCGGGAGGGCAAGAGACCCAGTACTTC; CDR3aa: CASSQVAGGQETQYF
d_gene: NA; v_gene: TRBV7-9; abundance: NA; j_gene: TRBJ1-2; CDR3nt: TGTTCCAGCAGCTTAGGAGGGCAGCTGCTCTATGGCTACACCTTC; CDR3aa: CSSSLGGQLLYGYTF
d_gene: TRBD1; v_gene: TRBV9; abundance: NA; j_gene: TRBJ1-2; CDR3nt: TGTGCCAGCGGACCGAGGACAGGGGGTCGATTCTATGGCTACACCTTC; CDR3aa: CASGPRTGGRFYGYTF
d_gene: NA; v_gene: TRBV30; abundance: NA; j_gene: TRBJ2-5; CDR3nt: TGTGCCTGGAGTAGGGGGACTAAATTACAAGAGACCCAGTACTTC; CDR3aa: CAWSRGTKLQETQYF
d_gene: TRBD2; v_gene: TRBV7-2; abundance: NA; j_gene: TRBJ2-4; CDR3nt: TGTGCCAGCAGCCTTAGCGGGGCTCTAGCCAAAAACATTCAGTACTTC; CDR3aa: CASSLSGALAKNIQYF
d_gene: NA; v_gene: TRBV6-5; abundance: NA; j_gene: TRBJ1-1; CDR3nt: TGTGCCAGCAGTCAGGCCCAGGGATTTACTGAAGCTTTCTTT; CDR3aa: CASSQAQGFTEAFF
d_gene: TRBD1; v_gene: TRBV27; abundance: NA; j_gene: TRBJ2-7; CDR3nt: TGTGCCAGCACCGCGGGACAGGGGAGGAGGTCCTACGAGCAGTACTTC; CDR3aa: CASTAGQGRRSYEQYF
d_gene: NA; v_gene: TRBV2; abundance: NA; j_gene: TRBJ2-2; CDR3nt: TGTGCCAGCAAGACCGACAGTACTATCACCGGGGAGCTGTTTTTT; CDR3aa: CASKTDSTITGELFF
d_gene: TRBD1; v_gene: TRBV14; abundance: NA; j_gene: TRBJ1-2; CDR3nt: TGTGCCAGCAGCCAAAACGTTGGACAGGAGTTCTATGGCTACACCTTC; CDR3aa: CASSQNVGQEFYGYTF
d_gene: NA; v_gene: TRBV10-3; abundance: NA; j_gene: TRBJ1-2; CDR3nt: TGTGCCATCAGTGAGTCGCGGACAGTCTATGGCTACACCTTC; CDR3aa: CAISESRTVYGYTF
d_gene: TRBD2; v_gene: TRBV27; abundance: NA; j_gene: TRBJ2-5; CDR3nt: TGTGCCAGCAGGGCTAGCGGGGGGGCCCCGGAGACCCAGTACTTC; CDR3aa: CASRASGGAPETQYF
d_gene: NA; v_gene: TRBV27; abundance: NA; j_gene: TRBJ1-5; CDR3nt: TGTGCCAGCAGTCCGACGACAGGCCCTAATCAGCCCCAGCATTTT; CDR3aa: CASSPTTGPNQPQHF
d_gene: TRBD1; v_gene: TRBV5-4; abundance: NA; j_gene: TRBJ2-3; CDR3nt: TGTGCCAGCAGCACAACAGGGGGAGGTTGGACAGATACGCAGTATTTT; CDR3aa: CASSTTGGGWTDTQYF
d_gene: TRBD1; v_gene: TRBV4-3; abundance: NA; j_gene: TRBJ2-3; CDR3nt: TGCGCCAGCAGCCAATCGGGACAGTCAGATACGCAGTATTTT; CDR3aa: CASSQSGQSDTQYF
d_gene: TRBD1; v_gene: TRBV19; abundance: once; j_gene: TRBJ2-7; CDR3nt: TGTGCCAGTAGTATAGGTGGACAGGGCGTATCCTACGAGCAGTACTTC; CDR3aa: CASSIGGQGVSYEQYF
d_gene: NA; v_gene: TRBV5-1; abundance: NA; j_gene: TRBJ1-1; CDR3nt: TGCGCCAGCAGCCAGACGACAGGGAACACTGAAGCTTTCTTT; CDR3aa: CASSQTTGNTEAFF